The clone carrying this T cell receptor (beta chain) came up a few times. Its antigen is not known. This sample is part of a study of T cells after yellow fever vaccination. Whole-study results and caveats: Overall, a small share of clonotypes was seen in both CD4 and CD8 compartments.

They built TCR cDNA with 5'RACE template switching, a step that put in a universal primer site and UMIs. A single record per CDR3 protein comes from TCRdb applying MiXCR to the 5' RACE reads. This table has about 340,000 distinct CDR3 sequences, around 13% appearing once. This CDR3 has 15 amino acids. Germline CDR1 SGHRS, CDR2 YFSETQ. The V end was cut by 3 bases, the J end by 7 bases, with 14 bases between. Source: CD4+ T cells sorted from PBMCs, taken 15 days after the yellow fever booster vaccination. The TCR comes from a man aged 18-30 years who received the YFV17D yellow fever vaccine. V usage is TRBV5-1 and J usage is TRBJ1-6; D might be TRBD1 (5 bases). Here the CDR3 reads CASSSTTRENSPLHF. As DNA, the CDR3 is TGCGCCAGCAGCTCCACGACCAGGGAAAATTCACCCCTCCACTTT. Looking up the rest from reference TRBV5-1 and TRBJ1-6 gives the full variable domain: KAGVTQTPRYLIKTRGQQVTLSCSPISGHRSVSWYQQTPGQGLQFLFEYFSETQRNKGNFPGRFSGRQFSNSRSEMNVSTLELGDSALYLCASSSTTRENSPLHFGNGTRLTVT.